This is a list of T cell receptor beta chains from one sample in a study of technical replicates of blood from four donors. The protocol was immunoSEQ multiplex PCR, while the TCRdb copy is restricted to in-frame clones and leaves out a portion. The repertoire includes about 66,000 clones, roughly 92% of them detected once, and about 0.4% sits in the top ten. Input material: T cells isolated from PBMCs. All receptors come from a human donor in good health. Each CDR3 is given with its conserved first and last residue. The D gene is left open where the match is weak. Rows may omit the clone size; those that give it use once, few, many or a size class.

TRBV6-6,TRBJ2-7,TRBD1,.,TGTGCCAGCAGTTACCGACCCGGGACAGGGCACGAGCAGTACTTC,CASSYRPGTGHEQYF
TRBV18,TRBJ2-5,TRBD1,.,TGTGCCAGCTCACCTTACGGGACAGGGGGAGAGACCCAGTACTTC,CASSPYGTGGETQYF
TRBV12-5,TRBJ2-5,.,.,TGTGCTAGTGCTCCCCCCGAGGGCAGAGAGACCCAGTACTTC,CASAPPEGRETQYF
TRBV29-1,TRBJ2-5,TRBD2,.,TGCAGCGTTGGGAGCAAGCGGGATGCGCCCCAGTACTTC,CSVGSKRDAPQYF
TRBV6-5,TRBJ2-1,TRBD1,.,TGTGCCAGCAGTACAACAGGGGTACGGAATGAGCAGTTCTTC,CASSTTGVRNEQFF
TRBV27,TRBJ1-2,.,.,TGTGCCAGCAGTTTATCGTTCGGGGGGGGGTATGGCTACACCTTC,CASSLSFGGGYGYTF
TRBV10-3,TRBJ2-3,.,once,TGTGCCATCAGTGAGCAGGGGGGAGATACGCAGTATTTT,CAISEQGGDTQYF
TRBV7-9,TRBJ1-4,TRBD1,once,TGTGCCAGCAGCCAGACAGGGGGAAATGAAAAACTGTTTTTT,CASSQTGGNEKLFF
TRBV28,TRBJ1-5,.,.,TGTGCCAGCAGTTTATATAGGGGTCAGCCCCAGCATTTT,CASSLYRGQPQHF
TRBV4-1,TRBJ2-1,.,.,TGCGCCAGCAGCCAAGCTAAAGGGGATGAGCAGTTCTTC,CASSQAKGDEQFF
TRBV11-2,TRBJ2-7,.,few,TGTGCCAGCAGCTTAGGTACACCCTACGAGCAGTACTTC,CASSLGTPYEQYF
TRBV4-2,TRBJ1-3,.,once,TGTGCCAGCAGCCAAGAAGTTCGCGCGTCTGGAAACACCATATATTTT,CASSQEVRASGNTIYF
TRBV2,TRBJ2-7,TRBD1,.,TGTGCCAGCACCCCTCCCGGACAGGGAACACACGAGCAGTACTTC,CASTPPGQGTHEQYF
TRBV2,TRBJ2-6,.,.,TGTGCCAGCAGTGTGGGTAGCTTAGACGTCCTGACTTTC,CASSVGSLDVLTF
TRBV5-4,TRBJ1-1,.,.,TGTGCCAGCAGCTTAGGTGGGGGGGCGAACACTGAAGCTTTCTTT,CASSLGGGANTEAFF
TRBV21-1,TRBJ2-7,.,once,TGTGCCAGCAGCAAAGGGTTACTAGCGGGAGGTTACGAGCAGTACTTC,CASSKGLLAGGYEQYF
TRBV28,TRBJ2-1,TRBD2,.,TGTGCCAGCAGATCAGATAAGCGGGACTCCTACAATGAGCAGTTCTTC,CASRSDKRDSYNEQFF
TRBV10-1,TRBJ1-2,.,.,TGCGCCAGCAGGATCCCGGAGGATAATAACTATGGCTACACCTTC,CASRIPEDNNYGYTF
TRBV7-2,TRBJ2-5,.,.,TGTGCCAGCAGCTCCGGACTCGGCGGGGAGACCCAGTACTTC,CASSSGLGGETQYF
TRBV28,TRBJ2-5,.,.,TGTGCCAGCAGGCAGAACTTGGGAGCTCGAGAGACCCAGTACTTC,CASRQNLGARETQYF
TRBV30,TRBJ2-4,TRBD1,.,TGTGCCGGGGGACAGTCGGAAAACATTCAGTACTTC,CAGGQSENIQYF
TRBV11-3,TRBJ2-1,.,once,TGTGCCAGCAGCCCAGGGACTCTCTCGGAGGAAGAGCAGTTCTTC,CASSPGTLSEEEQFF
TRBV7-8,TRBJ1-5,TRBD1,.,TGTGCCAGCAGCGACAGGGTTAGCAATCAGCCCCAGCATTTT,CASSDRVSNQPQHF
TRBV5-4,TRBJ2-1,TRBD2,.,TGTGCCAGCAGCTATAGCGGGAGCCCCTACAATGAGCAGTTCTTC,CASSYSGSPYNEQFF
TRBV19,TRBJ2-7,.,.,TGTGCCAGTAGTATAGGACTTAAAAACGAGCAGTACTTC,CASSIGLKNEQYF
TRBV5-4,TRBJ1-1,.,.,TGTGCCAGCAGCTTTGTCCAGATGAACACTGAAGCTTTCTTT,CASSFVQMNTEAFF
TRBV9,TRBJ2-7,TRBD2,.,TGTGCCAGCAGCGTAGTGACGACTAGCGGAGAGACCTACGAGCAGTACTTC,CASSVVTTSGETYEQYF
TRBV7-2,TRBJ2-1,.,.,TGTGCCAGCAGCTGGAATAGCTATGAGCAGTTCTTC,CASSWNSYEQFF
TRBV7-8,TRBJ2-7,.,.,TGTGCCAGCAGCTTAGAGGCGGGCTCCTCCTACGAGCAGTACTTC,CASSLEAGSSYEQYF
TRBV7-6,TRBJ2-1,TRBD2,.,TGTGCCAGCAGCCCACGCCCCGGACTAGCGCTCGATGAGCAGTTCTTC,CASSPRPGLALDEQFF
TRBV29-1,TRBJ1-2,.,.,TGCAGCGTTGGTAGAGCAGGGGCGTATGGCTACACCTTC,CSVGRAGAYGYTF
TRBV15,TRBJ1-4,.,.,TGTGCCACCAAGGGGTACAATGAAAAACTGTTTTTT,CATKGYNEKLFF
TRBV28,TRBJ2-7,.,.,TGTGCCAGCAGCGAAAGCGGGCATGGCTCCTACGAGCAGTACTTC,CASSESGHGSYEQYF
TRBV5-1,TRBJ1-3,.,.,TGCGCCAGCAGCTTGGAGGGACAAGGACCTGGAAACACCATATATTTT,CASSLEGQGPGNTIYF
TRBV7-3,TRBJ1-2,.,.,TGTGCCAGCAGCATAGCAGCCGGGACATCACCCTCTCGGGGCTACACCTTC,CASSIAAGTSPSRGYTF
TRBV5-1,TRBJ2-3,TRBD1,.,TGCGCCAGCCGAACAGGGGCGGAAGATACGCAGTATTTT,CASRTGAEDTQYF
TRBV5-5,TRBJ1-5,TRBD1,.,TGTGCCAGCAGCGTGGACAGGGAGAATCAGCCCCAGCATTTT,CASSVDRENQPQHF
TRBV27,TRBJ2-7,.,.,TGTGCCAGCAGTGGGGAGACCCGGGCCTTCTACGAGCAGTACTTC,CASSGETRAFYEQYF
TRBV7-2,TRBJ2-1,TRBD2,.,TGTGCCAGCAGTCATAGCGGGACCCCGGGCTATGAGCAGTTCTTC,CASSHSGTPGYEQFF
TRBV5-6,TRBJ1-2,.,.,TGTGCCAGCCGAGGGTTTGCCTATGGCTACACCTTC,CASRGFAYGYTF
TRBV11-2,TRBJ2-7,TRBD2,.,TGTGCCAGCAGCTTCGGCGGGAGGGCCTGGGAGCAGTACTTC,CASSFGGRAWEQYF